The 15 T cell receptor beta chains below were found in one sample sequenced in a study of blood T cell repertoires in COVID-19. TCRdb's copy holds only in-frame clones and misses some; the assay was immunoSEQ multiplex PCR. The repertoire holds more than 200,000 clones, with around nine tenths as singletons. The sequenced sample consisted of PBMCs or T cells enriched from blood (not recorded which). The receptors were sampled from a man younger than 45 who had recovered from COVID-19.

The gene calls are TRBV6-5 and TRBJ1-5; D not resolved. The V gene's germline CDR1 is MNHEY and CDR2 SVGAGI. V was clipped by 4 bases and J by 9 bases, with 22 bases between them. This CDR3 is built from 16 residues. The CDR3 loop reads CASSCLPGLWFGPQHF. The DNA of the CDR3 is TGTGCCAGCAGTTGCCTCCCCGGACTCTGGTTTGGGCCCCAGCATTTT.

The chain couples TRBV28 to TRBJ2-2; possible D gene TRBD1, 6 bases. The V gene lost 5 bases and the J gene lost 5 bases, with 12 bases spanning the gap. Per the germline V gene, CDR1 is MDHEN and CDR2 is SYDVKM. This CDR3 has 14 amino acids. CDR3 amino acids: CASSIGQWTGELFF. The CDR3 region has the DNA TGTGCCAGCAGTATTGGACAGTGGACCGGGGAGCTGTTTTTT. Full variable domain (remainder filled in from reference TRBV28 and TRBJ2-2): DVKVTQSSRYLVKRTGEKVFLECVQDMDHENMFWYRQDPGLGLRLIYFSYDVKMKEKGDIPEGYSVSREKKERFSLILESASTNQTSMYLCASSIGQWTGELFFGEGSRLTVL.

This CDR3 is CASNRGGGTYNEQFF. In nucleotides, the CDR3 is TGTGCCAGTAATCGGGGGGGAGGAACTTACAATGAGCAGTTCTTC. This chain joins TRBV19 and TRBJ2-1; 8 bases line up with TRBD2. CDR3 size: 15 residues. Per the germline V gene, CDR1 is LNHDA and CDR2 is SQIVND (reference sequence). V was pared by 7 bases and J by 4 bases, with 9 bases of the junction left unmatched.

Only a few counts were recorded for this clone. The chain combines TRBV6-5 with TRBJ1-3; 12 nucleotides align to TRBD1. V lost 4 bases and J lost 6; bases outside the gene matches: 4. The germline gives CDR1 MNHEY, CDR2 SVGAGI. The length of the CDR3 is 15 residues. CDR3 nucleotide sequence: TGTGCCAGCAGTTCCGCGGGACAGGGGGCAAACACCATATATTTT. Encoded protein: CASSSAGQGANTIYF.

This chain uses TRBV18 with TRBJ1-1; 11 bases agree with TRBD1. Trimming cost V 6 bases and J 6 bases; bases outside gene matches: 9. Germline V gene lookup returns CDR1 KGHSH and CDR2 LQKENI. This CDR3 region has 15 residues. The CDR3: CASSDDGQGAAEAFF. Written as DNA, the CDR3 is TGTGCCAGCTCGGACGACGGACAGGGGGCCGCTGAAGCTTTCTTT.

V usage is TRBV29-1 and J usage is TRBJ2-5; D is perhaps TRBD2 (5 bases). The germline V gene encodes CDR1 SQVTM and CDR2 ANQGSEA. With 7 bases removed from V and 1 base from J, the gap between germline ends came to 10 bases. The CDR3 totals 12 residues. The CDR3 spells CSAAGSQETQYF. CDR3 DNA: TGCAGCGCCGCGGGTAGCCAAGAGACCCAGTACTTC.

This chain links TRBV9 with TRBJ2-7; D possibly corresponds to TRBD1 (5 bases). Trimming left V 0 bases short and J 2 bases short, with 18 bases between. Germline V gives CDR1 SGDLS, CDR2 YYNGEE. This CDR3 spans 17 amino acids. CDR3 in amino acids: CASSVAATTAETYEQYF. The DNA for the CDR3 is TGTGCCAGCAGCGTAGCGGCAACGACAGCCGAGACCTACGAGCAGTACTTC.

V is TRBV5-1 and J is TRBJ2-5; perhaps TRBD2 as D (6 bases). Per the germline V gene, CDR1 is SGHRS and CDR2 is YFSETQ. The CDR3 sequence is 15 residues long. Trimming cost V 6 bases and J 2 bases, with 17 bases left between them. CDR3 in amino acids: CASTLSGLIQETQYF. The DNA of the CDR3 is TGCGCCAGCACTTTGTCGGGACTTATACAAGAGACCCAGTACTTC.

This chain joins TRBV29-1 and TRBJ1-1, with TRBD1 matching 7 bases. Trimming took 8 bases from V and 3 from J; bases not matched to a gene: 12. Germline CDR1 reads SQVTM; CDR2 reads ANQGSEA. The CDR3 contains 14 residues. The CDR3 DNA sequence: TGCAGCCTACGGACAGGCGGATCGTACACTGAAGCTTTCTTT. This gives the protein CSLRTGGSYTEAFF.

This chain links TRBV6-5 with TRBJ1-2; D perhaps matches TRBD1 (5 bases). The CDR3 extends over 14 amino acids. Germline assignment: CDR1 MNHEY and CDR2 SVGAGI. Trimming left V 2 bases short and J 6 bases short, with 13 bases between. The CDR3 nucleotides read TGTGCCAGCAGTTACGCACCTAGGGGCGATGGCTACACCTTC. This translates into CASSYAPRGDGYTF.

The genes are TRBV6-2 or TRBV6-3 and TRBJ2-7, with 10 nucleotides matching TRBD2. CDR3 length equals 18 residues. V lost 6 bases, J lost 2 bases, and 16 bases stayed unmatched. Germline V CDR1 and CDR2: MNHEY, SVGEGT. The CDR3 bases are TGTGCCAGCAGCCGCCGCGAATCTCTAGCGGGAGTGGCCTACGAGCAGTACTTC. This codes for CASSRRESLAGVAYEQYF.

CDR3 residues: CASSGDRPEGTDTQYF. CDR3 sequence (DNA): TGTGCCAGCAGTGGGGACAGGCCCGAGGGCACAGATACGCAGTATTTT. The chain employs TRBV6-4 and TRBJ2-3; 8 nucleotides agree with TRBD1. The CDR3 runs 16 residues. Germline trimming cut 4 bases from V and 1 base from J; bases unmatched to any gene: 7. Germline CDR1 MRHNA, CDR2 SNTAGT.

V usage is TRBV9 and J usage is TRBJ1-2, with TRBD1 identical over 7 bases. Germline V gene sequence: CDR1 SGDLS, CDR2 YYNGEE. With 6 bases clipped from V and 5 bases from J, the junction kept 10 bases outside the gene matches. The length of the CDR3 is 14 residues. Here the CDR3 reads CASNRDSEIYGYTF. The CDR3 nucleotides are TGTGCCAGCAACCGGGACAGCGAGATATATGGCTACACCTTC.

The chain combines TRBV18 with TRBJ2-1; TRBD1 agrees at 8 bases. The V gene's germline CDR1 is KGHSH and CDR2 LQKENI. Unmatched junction bases numbered 3, after V lost 3 bases and J lost 2 bases. The CDR3 consists of 15 residues. The CDR3 DNA follows: TGTGCCAGCTCACCGACAGGGGACGCCTACAATGAGCAGTTCTTC. It codes for CASSPTGDAYNEQFF. The full variable domain, completed using reference TRBV18 and TRBJ2-1, is NAGVMQNPRHLVRRRGQEARLRCSPMKGHSHVYWYRQLPEEGLKFMVYLQKENIIDESGMPKERFSAEFPKEGPSILRIQQVVRGDSAAYFCASSPTGDAYNEQFFGPGTRLTVL.

This rearrangement joins TRBV2 to TRBJ2-7; D not resolved. The CDR3 is 12 residues long. The germline V gene encodes CDR1 SNHLY and CDR2 FYNNEI. The ends were cut back, 7 bases at V and 6 bases at J, with 13 bases in the middle. CDR3 nucleotide sequence: TGTGCCAGCAACGATGACAAATCCGAGCAGTACTTC. As protein: CASNDDKSEQYF.